A single T cell receptor beta chain is shown here with its context. Its antigen is unidentified. The data belong to a study of shared clonotypes between healthy human individuals. Study background: Donor composition was a couple of women and a few men, aged 18 to 49. Regarding the study as a whole: Sharing across four donors was highest in naive CD4 (roughly 5%) and lowest in memory CD8 (0.4%).

This CDR3 comprises 14 residues. Germline lookup yields CDR1 MDHEN and CDR2 SYDVKM. The ends were cut back, 5 bases at V and 2 bases at J, with 12 bases in the middle. Sequencing was performed with immunoSEQ multiplex PCR; in TCRdb, only in-frame clones are kept and a portion is missing. This table holds roughly 1.5 million clones, 95% to 99% found once. V usage is TRBV28 and J usage is TRBJ1-1; the D gene is possibly TRBD1 (6 bases). The sequenced sample consisted of naive CD4+ T cells sorted from blood. As to subset: CD45RA+ positively selected. This sequence was found in a man aged 30 to 39 in good health. CDR3 coding DNA: TGTGCCAGCAGTCTCCCACAGGGCAACACTGAAGCTTTCTTT. Residues: CASSLPQGNTEAFF.